The clone carrying this TCR beta chain was recorded at least ten times. TCRdb re-called the PCR reads with MiXCR, one entry per CDR3 protein. Among approximately 90,000 distinct CDR3 sequences listed, 45% to 50% were seen once. The V gene lost 10 bases and the J gene lost 4 bases, with 10 bases spanning the gap. The CDR3 runs 11 residues. Germline loops: CDR1 MGHDK, CDR2 SYGVNS. This sample was included in a study of CDR3 diversity in severe acne. The rearrangement links TRBV25-1 to TRBJ1-1; no clear D gene. This TCR came from a male donor with severe acne vulgaris. The sequencing input was blood. The CDR3 here is CATHYGTEAFF. The CDR3, as DNA: TGTGCCACCCACTACGGCACTGAAGCTTTCTTT.